The 9 T cell receptor beta chains in this list originate from one sample, sequenced in a study of control samples from healthy donors and cancer patients. Data came from immunoSEQ multiplex PCR; TCRdb stores just in-frame clones and leaves some out. The sample consists of around 77,000 clones, 85% to 95% of them appearing once. Sequenced: blood. Receptors were obtained from a woman aged 60-70 years in good health.

This rearrangement joins TRBV27 to TRBJ1-5; D remains unclear. V was cut by 3 bases and J by 1 base, with 10 bases left in between. Germline lookup yields CDR1 MNHEY and CDR2 SMNVEV (reference sequence). CDR3 length equals 15 residues. The CDR3 reads CASSFNLGSNQPQHF. As DNA, the CDR3 is TGTGCCAGCAGTTTCAACCTTGGCAGCAATCAGCCCCAGCATTTT.

For the CDR3, the DNA is TGTGCCAGTAGTACCCAGGGCATACTAGCCAAAAACATTCAGTACTTC. It translates to CASSTQGILAKNIQYF. The J gene is TRBJ2-4, the V gene TRBV19; weak D call: TRBD1 (5 bases). CDR3 length equals 16 residues. With 4 bases removed from V and 0 bases from J, the gap between germline ends came to 13 bases. Germline loops: CDR1 LNHDA, CDR2 SQIVND (reference sequence).

The chain uses TRBV28 and TRBJ2-2, with 11 bases that match TRBD2. This CDR3 is 14 amino acids long. Losses at the gene ends were 7 bases for V and 3 bases for J; bases not matched to a gene: 1. Per germline, CDR1 MDHEN and CDR2 SYDVKM. CDR3 bases: TGTGCCAGCATAGCGGGAGGGCACACCGGGGAGCTGTTTTTT. Translation: CASIAGGHTGELFF.

V and J are TRBV29-1 and TRBJ2-7, with D possibly called TRBD1 or TRBD2 (5 bases each). Germline assignment: CDR1 SQVTM and CDR2 ANQGSEA. V shed 6 bases and J shed 2 bases, with 11 bases lying between them. The CDR3 spans 12 residues. CDR3 in amino acids: CSVRDATYEQYF. Here the CDR3 DNA reads TGCAGCGTCCGGGACGCGACCTACGAGCAGTACTTC.

The rearrangement links TRBV21-1 to TRBJ1-1; the DNA was not compared with TRBD1, the D call given in the table. TRBV21-1 represents a pseudogene. This CDR3 spans 14 amino acids. For the CDR3, the DNA is TGTGCCAGCAGCAAATCCCGACATTATACTGAAGCTTTCTTT. Protein product: CASSKSRHYTEAFF.

This clone was detected only once. The chain carries TRBV6-5 and TRBJ1-5; D is possibly TRBD1 (5 bases). Trimming cost V 0 bases and J 5 bases, with 11 bases left between them. This CDR3 comprises 15 residues. In germline, CDR1 is MNHEY, CDR2 SVGAGI. CDR3: CASSYSPGMHQPQHF. CDR3 coding DNA: TGTGCCAGCAGTTACTCACCAGGGATGCATCAGCCCCAGCATTTT.

The chain uses TRBV10-2 and TRBJ2-3, with TRBD2 identical over 8 bases. Trimming cost V 4 bases and J 6 bases; bases outside gene matches: 12. This CDR3 is 16 amino acids long. The germline gives CDR1 WSHSY, CDR2 SAAADI. CDR3 loop: CASSGGQRGIGDTQYF. The CDR3 DNA is TGCGCCAGCAGTGGGGGCCAGCGGGGGATTGGGGATACGCAGTATTTT.

The rearrangement joins TRBV21-1 to TRBJ2-1; the table's D call, TRBD2, has no DNA check behind it. TRBV21-1 counts as a pseudogene. The CDR3 length is 15 residues. This CDR3 is CASRPILSPYNEQFF. The CDR3 region has the DNA TGTGCCAGCAGGCCGATCCTAAGCCCCTACAATGAGCAGTTCTTC.

A note on this clone: This CDR3 is also generated by other DNA sequences in the sample. The rearrangement joins TRBV7-9 to TRBJ1-2, with D maybe TRBD1 (5 bases). The CDR3 covers 13 residues. V dropped 5 bases and J dropped 3 bases, with 10 bases sitting between them. Germline V gives CDR1 SEHNR, CDR2 FQNEAQ (reference sequence). As DNA, the CDR3 is TGTGCCAGCAGCCAGCAGGGAGACTATGGCTACACCTTC. This encodes CASSQQGDYGYTF. The full variable domain, its missing parts supplied by reference TRBV7-9 and TRBJ1-2, is DTGVSQNPRHKITKRGQNVTFRCDPISEHNRLYWYRQTLGQGPEFLTYFQNEAQLEKSRLLSDRFSAERPKGSFSTLEIQRTEQGDSAMYLCASSQQGDYGYTFGSGTRLTVV.